The rows below give T cell receptor beta chains drawn from one sample of a study of T cells in Graves' hyperthyroidism and ophthalmopathy. TCRdb independently ran MiXCR on the multiplex PCR reads; one entry per CDR3 protein. The sample includes more than 300,000 distinct CDR3 sequences, roughly 17% of them seen just once. The sample comprised blood. The receptors were sampled from a woman aged 25 to 45 with Graves' hyperthyroidism that later progressed to Graves' ophthalmopathy. The CDR3 runs from the conserved cysteine through the conserved F or W. The D gene is left open where the match is weak. Clone size appears in some rows only: once, few, many, or a class for an expanded clone.

j_call v_call d_call clone_size cdr3_nt cdr3_aa
TRBJ2-7 TRBV6-1 NA many TGTGCCAGCAGTTATCGCCAGTACGGCGTCGAGCAGTACTTC CASSYRQYGVEQYF
TRBJ2-1 TRBV11-2 TRBD2 medium-sized TGTGCCAGCAGCTTAGTGACGGGAGGTAGCTACAATGAGCAGTTCTTC CASSLVTGGSYNEQFF
TRBJ1-2 TRBV6-1 NA many TGTGCCAGCAGTCCCTCCGGGGGGGGCTATGGCTACACCTTC CASSPSGGGYGYTF
TRBJ1-2 TRBV2 NA many TGTGCCAGCAGTCGGCAGATAATCTATGGCTACACCTTC CASSRQIIYGYTF
TRBJ2-2 TRBV12-3/TRBV12-4 NA many TGTGCCAGCAGTTTAGCGGGTTATTCGTCCGGCACCGGGGAGCTGTTTTTT CASSLAGYSSGTGELFF
TRBJ2-6 TRBV4-2 TRBD1 NA TGTGCCAGCAGCCAAGAAGGACAGGGTATGACTGGGGCCAACGTCCTGACTTTC CASSQEGQGMTGANVLTF
TRBJ2-1 TRBV14 NA NA TGTGCCAGCAGCCAATACGTTAGACACATCTACAATGAGCAGTTCTTC CASSQYVRHIYNEQFF
TRBJ2-7 TRBV6-1 TRBD1 many TGTGCCAGCAGTGAAGCGGACAGGGGGACCTACGAGCAGTACTTC CASSEADRGTYEQYF
TRBJ2-2 TRBV24-1 TRBD2 NA TGTGCCACCAGTGACACGGGACTAGCGGGTCCTAACACCGGGGAGCTGTTTTTT CATSDTGLAGPNTGELFF
TRBJ1-2 TRBV11-1 NA many TGTGCCAGCAGCTTCAACAGAGCTAACTATGGCTACACCTTC CASSFNRANYGYTF
TRBJ1-1 TRBV6-5 TRBD1 NA TGTGCCAGCAGTTACTCGAGGACAGGGATGACTGAAGCTTTCTTT CASSYSRTGMTEAFF
TRBJ1-5 TRBV20-1 NA many TGCAGTGCTAGAGATGTATTGGGAGGGGACAATCAGCCCCAGCATTTT CSARDVLGGDNQPQHF
TRBJ2-3 TRBV6-1 NA many TGTGCCAGCAGTGATGACGCCAGGTCTGTTTTCATTGATACGCAGTATTTT CASSDDARSVFIDTQYF
TRBJ2-1 TRBV7-9 NA many TGTGCCAGCAGGTCCCGGGACTTCAATGAGCAGTTCTTC CASRSRDFNEQFF
TRBJ2-7 TRBV7-6 TRBD1 many TGTGCCAGCAGCCGGATATCCGGGACAGGGGTAAACGAGCAGTACTTC CASSRISGTGVNEQYF
TRBJ2-5 TRBV28 NA many TGTGCCAGTAAACAGGTGGCAGAGACCCAGTACTTC CASKQVAETQYF
TRBJ1-1 TRBV6-1 NA NA TGTGCCAGCAAAGGGGGAATGAACACTGAAGCTTTCTTT CASKGGMNTEAFF
TRBJ2-1 TRBV7-8 TRBD2 many TGTGCCAGCAGCGCCCGTCGCGGGACTAGAAGCAATGAGCAGTTCTTC CASSARRGTRSNEQFF
TRBJ1-1 TRBV4-1 NA many TGCGCCAGCAGCCAAGATCACGAAGTAAAGACTGAAGCTTTCTTT CASSQDHEVKTEAFF
TRBJ1-2 TRBV6-5 NA many TGTGCCAGCAGTTACTCGGCTCTAGACTATGGCTACACCTTC CASSYSALDYGYTF
TRBJ1-4 TRBV20-1 NA NA TGCAGTGCTATGGGTGAAAAACTGTTTTTT CSAMGEKLFF
TRBJ2-1 TRBV30 NA many TGTGCCTTGTCGCTAGGATCTTCCTCCTACAATGAGCAGTTCTTC CALSLGSSSYNEQFF
TRBJ1-4 TRBV18 NA many TGTGCCAGCTCACCGGACAGCTTCGGAGAAAAACTGTTTTTT CASSPDSFGEKLFF
TRBJ1-1 TRBV6-1 TRBD1 many TGTGCCAGCAGCCCGACAGGGGGCGATACTGAAGCTTTCTTT CASSPTGGDTEAFF
TRBJ1-5 TRBV7-8 NA many TGTGCCAGCAGCTTACGTAGGACAGAGGATAGCAATCAGCCCCAGCATTTT CASSLRRTEDSNQPQHF
TRBJ2-1 TRBV20-1 NA many TGCAGTGCACTCATGGCAGATTACAATGAGCAGTTCTTC CSALMADYNEQFF
TRBJ1-2 TRBV19 NA few TGTGCCAGTAGTATAGGACCCCAGGAGGGCGGCTACACCTTC CASSIGPQEGGYTF
TRBJ2-1 TRBV4-1 TRBD1 many TGCGCCAGCAGCCAGGACAGGGGATTGAGGAGTGAGCAGTTCTTC CASSQDRGLRSEQFF
TRBJ2-1 TRBV20-1 TRBD2 many TGCAGTGCTAGAGGACTAGCGGGGGCCCTAAACTACAATGAGCAGTTCTTC CSARGLAGALNYNEQFF
TRBJ1-2 TRBV6-1 TRBD1 many TGTGCCAGCAGTGAGACGGGACAGGGGACCCTCCATGGCTACACCTTC CASSETGQGTLHGYTF
TRBJ2-5 TRBV20-1 NA NA TGCAGTCCTGCAGGGCCAGAGGCCCAGTACTTC CSPAGPEAQYF
TRBJ2-7 TRBV7-9 NA many TGTGCCAGCAGCGTAGACTTGAGGGACGAGCAGTACTTC CASSVDLRDEQYF
TRBJ1-4 TRBV28 NA NA TGTGCCAGCAGCCTGCAGAGTAGAGGGGAAAAACTGTTTTTT CASSLQSRGEKLFF
TRBJ1-2 TRBV27 NA many TGTGCCAGCAGTTCCCGAACCCGTGGACAGACCTATGGCTACACCTTC CASSSRTRGQTYGYTF
TRBJ2-1 TRBV29-1 TRBD2 few TGCAGCGTTGAACCCCCTCTCGGGGGGTCCTACAATGAGCAGTTCTTC CSVEPPLGGSYNEQFF
TRBJ1-2 TRBV5-6 TRBD1 NA TGTGCCAGCCCATACAGGGGAAACTATGGCTACACCTTC CASPYRGNYGYTF
TRBJ1-2 TRBV12-3/TRBV12-4 TRBD1 NA TGTGCCAGCAGTGCCCGGACAGGGGTTATGATTAATGGCTACACCTTC CASSARTGVMINGYTF
TRBJ1-2 TRBV3-1 TRBD1 many TGTGCCAGCAGCCAAGATAAGACAGGGGCGAAGGGCTACACCTTC CASSQDKTGAKGYTF
TRBJ1-2 TRBV6-1 NA many TGTGCCAGCAGCCCCGTAGTTGACTATGGCTACACCTTC CASSPVVDYGYTF
TRBJ1-2 TRBV2 NA many TGTGCCAGCAGCCCTCGGGGGTTAGGCTATGGCTACACCTTC CASSPRGLGYGYTF
TRBJ2-2 TRBV5-1 TRBD1 few TGCGCCAGCAGCCAGGACAGGGTATGGGACACCGGGGAGCTGTTTTTT CASSQDRVWDTGELFF
TRBJ1-5 TRBV7-9 NA NA TGTGCCAGCAGCTCAGGAACGACTTTCTCTTATAGCAATCAGCCCCAGCATTTT CASSSGTTFSYSNQPQHF
TRBJ2-7 TRBV12-3/TRBV12-4 NA NA TGTGCCAGCAGTGTGAAAGGTTTCGGCGAGCAGTACTTC CASSVKGFGEQYF
TRBJ2-1 TRBV5-1 NA many TGCGCCAGCAGCTTCCGTGGGGACCTCACCTACAATGAGCAGTTCTTC CASSFRGDLTYNEQFF
TRBJ1-3 TRBV2 TRBD1 few TGTGCCAGCAGTGGAGGGGGACAGGACCTTGGAAACACCATATATTTT CASSGGGQDLGNTIYF
TRBJ1-4 TRBV20-1 NA many TGCAGTGCTACGTTCCGGGCGGATGAAAAACTGTTTTTT CSATFRADEKLFF
TRBJ2-5 TRBV15 NA many TGTGCCACCAGCACTGTAGCAGGGCAAGAGACCCAGTACTTC CATSTVAGQETQYF
TRBJ2-7 TRBV29-1 NA many TGCAGCGTTGCTAAAGGGGGGCCGTACCCTTACGAGCAGTACTTC CSVAKGGPYPYEQYF
TRBJ1-2 TRBV6-1 NA many TGTGCCAGCGGTGAAGCTTATGGCTACACCTTC CASGEAYGYTF
TRBJ2-2 TRBV24-1 TRBD2 NA TGTGCCACCAGGCCTTCCGGGACTAGCGGGACCGGGGAGCTGTTTTTT CATRPSGTSGTGELFF
TRBJ2-1 TRBV6-6 NA NA TGTGCCAGCAGTTACTCTTCTACCCCCCGCCCCTCCTACAATGAGCAGTTCTTC CASSYSSTPRPSYNEQFF
TRBJ2-2 TRBV20-1 TRBD1 many TGCAGTGCTAGAGGCGGGACAGGGGGAACCGGGGAGCTGTTTTTT CSARGGTGGTGELFF